The T cell receptor beta chain described here comes from a study of beta chain features in type 1 diabetes. For this clone: Its antigen is not identified.

Expressed TCRB transcripts were sequenced, since all the RNA that had been isolated was reverse transcribed. Clones were sequenced by immunoSEQ multiplex PCR, and TCRdb holds only the in-frame ones, with some missing. Among more than 95,000 clones listed, around 16% were seen once. With V trimmed by 5 bases and J by 4 bases, 8 bases remained unmatched. This CDR3 contains 16 residues. The germline gives CDR1 MNHEY, CDR2 SMNVEV (reference sequence). General study points: Type 1 diabetes patients had moderately but significantly shorter TCRB CDR3s in all four CD4+ subsets. Naive, central memory and Treg TCRB repertoires appeared more alike in patients than in healthy donors. Cells with high TCR expression could be over-represented by cDNA sequencing.

By way of CD45RO/CCR7/CD25/CD127/CD95/CD27, the CD4+ regulatory, stem cell-like memory, central memory and naive cells were sorted. The sample comprised central memory CD4+ T cells from blood. The sequence was collected from a man younger than 35 with type 1 diabetes. The rearrangement uses TRBV27 and TRBJ2-7; 13 bases are shared with TRBD2. The chain's CDR3 is CASSRPGLAGRYEQYF. CDR3 in DNA: TGTGCCAGCAGTCGACCGGGACTAGCGGGGCGATACGAGCAGTACTTC.